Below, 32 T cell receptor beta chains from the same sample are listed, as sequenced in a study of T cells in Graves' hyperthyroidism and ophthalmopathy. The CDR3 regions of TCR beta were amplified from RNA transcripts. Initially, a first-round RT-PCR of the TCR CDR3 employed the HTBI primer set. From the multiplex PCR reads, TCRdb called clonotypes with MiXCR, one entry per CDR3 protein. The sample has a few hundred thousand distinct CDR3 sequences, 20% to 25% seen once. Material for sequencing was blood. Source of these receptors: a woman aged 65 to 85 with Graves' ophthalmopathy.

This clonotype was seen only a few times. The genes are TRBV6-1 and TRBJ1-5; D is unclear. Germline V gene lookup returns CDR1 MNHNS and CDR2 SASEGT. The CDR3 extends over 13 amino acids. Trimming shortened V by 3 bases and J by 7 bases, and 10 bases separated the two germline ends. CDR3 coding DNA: TGTGCCAGCAGTGAGACCTCAGACCAGCCCCAGCATTTT. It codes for CASSETSDQPQHF.

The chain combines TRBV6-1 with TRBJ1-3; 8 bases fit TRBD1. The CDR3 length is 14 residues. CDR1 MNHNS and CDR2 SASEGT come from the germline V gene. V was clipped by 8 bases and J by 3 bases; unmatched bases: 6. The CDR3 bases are TGTGCCAGCCTGGACAGGGAGGGTGGAAACACCATATATTTT. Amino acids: CASLDREGGNTIYF.

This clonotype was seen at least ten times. CDR3 protein: CASSLSGRFTGNTEAFF. The CDR3 DNA reads TGTGCCAGCAGTTTATCTGGACGATTCACAGGGAACACTGAAGCTTTCTTT. The chain employs TRBV12-3 or TRBV12-4 and TRBJ1-1, with a possible D match to TRBD1 (5 bases). This CDR3 region has 17 residues. Trimming cost V 2 bases and J 1 base, with 17 bases left between them.

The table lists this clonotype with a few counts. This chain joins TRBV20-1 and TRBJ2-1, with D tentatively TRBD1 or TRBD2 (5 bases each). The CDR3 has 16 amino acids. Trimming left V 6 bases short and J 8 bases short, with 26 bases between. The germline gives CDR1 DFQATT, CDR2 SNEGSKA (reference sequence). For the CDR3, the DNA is TGCAGTGCGCCTAGTGTCGGGGCGGGTACAGTCGATGAGCAGTTCTTC. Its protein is CSAPSVGAGTVDEQFF.

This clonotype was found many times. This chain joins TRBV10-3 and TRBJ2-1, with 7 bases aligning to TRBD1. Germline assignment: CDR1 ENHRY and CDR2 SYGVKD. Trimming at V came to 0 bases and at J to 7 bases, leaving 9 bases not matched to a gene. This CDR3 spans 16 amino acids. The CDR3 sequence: CAISESRQGSGNEQFF. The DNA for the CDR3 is TGTGCCATCAGTGAGTCTAGACAGGGAAGCGGTAATGAGCAGTTCTTC.

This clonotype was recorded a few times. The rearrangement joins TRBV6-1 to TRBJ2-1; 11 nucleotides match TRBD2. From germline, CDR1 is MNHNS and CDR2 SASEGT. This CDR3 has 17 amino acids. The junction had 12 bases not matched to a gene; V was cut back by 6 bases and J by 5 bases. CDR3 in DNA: TGTGCCAGCAGACGGGGACTAGCGGTTTCGGGGGACAATGAGCAGTTCTTC. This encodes CASRRGLAVSGDNEQFF.

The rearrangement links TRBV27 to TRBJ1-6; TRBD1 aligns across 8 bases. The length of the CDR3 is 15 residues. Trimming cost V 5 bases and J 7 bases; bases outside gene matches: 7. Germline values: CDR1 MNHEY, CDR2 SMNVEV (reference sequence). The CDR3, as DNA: TGTGCCAGCAGTATTAGACAGGGGCAAAATTCACCCCTCCACTTT. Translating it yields CASSIRQGQNSPLHF.

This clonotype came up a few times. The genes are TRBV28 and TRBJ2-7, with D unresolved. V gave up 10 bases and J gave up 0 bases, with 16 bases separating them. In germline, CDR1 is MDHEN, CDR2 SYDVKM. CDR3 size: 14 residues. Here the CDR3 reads CATKTGSSSYEQYF. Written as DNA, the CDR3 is TGTGCCACCAAAACCGGGTCGAGCTCCTACGAGCAGTACTTC.

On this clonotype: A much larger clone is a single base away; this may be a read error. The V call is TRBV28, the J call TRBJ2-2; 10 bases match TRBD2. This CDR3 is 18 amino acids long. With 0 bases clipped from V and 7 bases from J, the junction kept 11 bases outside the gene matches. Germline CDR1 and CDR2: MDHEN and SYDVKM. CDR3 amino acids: CASSLWPSGRAGIGELFF. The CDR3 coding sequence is TGTGCCAGCAGTTTATGGCCCAGCGGGAGGGCCGGAATCGGGGAGCTGTTTTTT.

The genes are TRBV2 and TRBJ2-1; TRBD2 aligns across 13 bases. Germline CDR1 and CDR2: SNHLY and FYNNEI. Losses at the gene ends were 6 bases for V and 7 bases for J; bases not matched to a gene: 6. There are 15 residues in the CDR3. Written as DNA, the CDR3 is TGTGCCAGCAGCAAACTAGCGGGAGGGCCTAATGAGCAGTTCTTC. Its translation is CASSKLAGGPNEQFF.

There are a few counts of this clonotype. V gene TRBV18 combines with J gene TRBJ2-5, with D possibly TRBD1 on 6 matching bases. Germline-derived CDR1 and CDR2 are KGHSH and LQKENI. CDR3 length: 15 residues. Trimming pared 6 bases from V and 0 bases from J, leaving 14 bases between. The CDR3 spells CASSRSQGNQETQYF. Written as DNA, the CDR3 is TGTGCCAGCTCTCGATCCCAGGGGAACCAAGAGACCCAGTACTTC. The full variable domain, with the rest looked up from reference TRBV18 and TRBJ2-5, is NAGVMQNPRHLVRRRGQEARLRCSPMKGHSHVYWYRQLPEEGLKFMVYLQKENIIDESGMPKERFSAEFPKEGPSILRIQQVVRGDSAAYFCASSRSQGNQETQYFGPGTRLLVL.

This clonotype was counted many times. The CDR3 nucleotides read TGTGCCAGCGAAAAGGTGATGAGTCGGAGATTGGATACGCAGTATTTT. This sequence encodes CASEKVMSRRLDTQYF. The J gene is TRBJ2-3, the V gene TRBV27, with D unclear. The V end was cut by 8 bases, the J end by 6 bases, with 24 bases between. This CDR3 has 16 amino acids. Looked up from germline, CDR1 is MNHEY and CDR2 is SMNVEV (reference sequence).

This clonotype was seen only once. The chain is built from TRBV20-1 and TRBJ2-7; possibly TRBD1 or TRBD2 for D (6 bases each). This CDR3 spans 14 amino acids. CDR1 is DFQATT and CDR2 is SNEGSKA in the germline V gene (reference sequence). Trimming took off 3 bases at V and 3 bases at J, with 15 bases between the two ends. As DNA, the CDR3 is TGCAGTGCTAGGGCGGGGACATATCTCTACGAGCAGTACTTC. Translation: CSARAGTYLYEQYF.

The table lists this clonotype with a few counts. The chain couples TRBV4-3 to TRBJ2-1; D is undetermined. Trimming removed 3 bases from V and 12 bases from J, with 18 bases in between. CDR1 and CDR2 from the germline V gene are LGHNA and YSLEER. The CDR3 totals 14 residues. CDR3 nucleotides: TGCGCCAGCAGCCACGCCGGGCCACTCCTCGGGCAGTTCTTC. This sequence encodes CASSHAGPLLGQFF.

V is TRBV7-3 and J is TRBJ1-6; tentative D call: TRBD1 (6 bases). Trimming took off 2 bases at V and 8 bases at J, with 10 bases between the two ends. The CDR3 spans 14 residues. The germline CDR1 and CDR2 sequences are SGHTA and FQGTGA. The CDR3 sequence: CASSLGRGDSPLHF. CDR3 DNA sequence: TGTGCCAGCAGCTTAGGCAGGGGCGATTCACCCCTCCACTTT. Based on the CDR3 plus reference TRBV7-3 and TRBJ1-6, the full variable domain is GAGVSQTPSNKVTEKGKYVELRCDPISGHTALYWYRQSLGQGPEFLIYFQGTGAADDSGLPNDRFFAVRPEGSVSTLKIQRTERGDSAVYLCASSLGRGDSPLHFGNGTRLTVT.

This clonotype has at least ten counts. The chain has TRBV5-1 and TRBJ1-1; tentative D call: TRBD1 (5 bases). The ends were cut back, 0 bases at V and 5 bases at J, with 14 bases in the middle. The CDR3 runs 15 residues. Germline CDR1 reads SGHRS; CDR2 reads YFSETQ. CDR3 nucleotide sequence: TGCGCCAGCAGCTTGGGGGGCGAAGGTTGGACTGAAGCTTTCTTT. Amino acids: CASSLGGEGWTEAFF.

The CDR3 DNA sequence: TGTGCCAGCAGACGGACTAGCGGGAGTGTCGGGGAGCTGTTTTTT. The encoded protein is CASRRTSGSVGELFF. The chain uses TRBV12-3 or TRBV12-4 and TRBJ2-2, with TRBD2 matching over 13 bases. Trimming at V came to 6 bases and at J to 7 bases, leaving 5 bases not matched to a gene. This CDR3 is built from 15 residues.

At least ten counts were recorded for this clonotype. In nucleotides, the CDR3 is TGTGCCAGCAGTTTACGACATTCTGAAGCTTTCTTT. Its protein product is CASSLRHSEAFF. The gene calls are TRBV12-3 or TRBV12-4 and TRBJ1-1; unclear D gene. The CDR3 totals 12 residues. The ends were cut back, 2 bases at V and 6 bases at J, with 7 bases in the middle.

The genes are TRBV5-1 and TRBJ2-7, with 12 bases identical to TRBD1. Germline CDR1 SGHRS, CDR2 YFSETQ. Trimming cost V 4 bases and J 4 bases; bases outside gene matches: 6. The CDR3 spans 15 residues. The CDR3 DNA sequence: TGCGCCAGCAGCGGGGGGACAGGGGGCTGGTACGAGCAGTACTTC. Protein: CASSGGTGGWYEQYF.

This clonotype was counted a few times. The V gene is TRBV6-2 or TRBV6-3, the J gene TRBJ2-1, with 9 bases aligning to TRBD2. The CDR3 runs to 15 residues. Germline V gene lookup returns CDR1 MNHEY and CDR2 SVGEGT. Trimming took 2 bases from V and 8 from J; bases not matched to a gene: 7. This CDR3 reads CASSYTAGGRYEQFF. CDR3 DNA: TGTGCCAGCAGTTACACCGCGGGAGGGCGGTATGAGCAGTTCTTC.

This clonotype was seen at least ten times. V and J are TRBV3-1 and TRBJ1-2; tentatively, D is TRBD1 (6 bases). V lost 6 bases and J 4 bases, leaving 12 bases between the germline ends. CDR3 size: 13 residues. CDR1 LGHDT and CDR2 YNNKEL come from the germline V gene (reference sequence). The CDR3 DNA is TGTGCCAGCAGTGGTGGGGGCGGCTATGGCTACACCTTC. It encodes CASSGGGGYGYTF.

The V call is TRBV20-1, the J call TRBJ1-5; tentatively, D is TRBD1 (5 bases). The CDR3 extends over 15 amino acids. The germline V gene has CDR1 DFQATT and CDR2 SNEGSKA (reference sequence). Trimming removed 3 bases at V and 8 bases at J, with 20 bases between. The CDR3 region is CSASSGGGLGKPQHF. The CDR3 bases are TGCAGTGCTAGTTCTGGGGGGGGACTTGGAAAGCCCCAGCATTTT.

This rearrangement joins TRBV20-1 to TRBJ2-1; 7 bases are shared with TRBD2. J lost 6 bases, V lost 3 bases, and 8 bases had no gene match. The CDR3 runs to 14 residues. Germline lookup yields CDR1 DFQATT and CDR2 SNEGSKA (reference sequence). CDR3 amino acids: CSASAGGSVNEQFF. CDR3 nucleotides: TGCAGTGCTAGTGCTGGCGGGAGCGTCAATGAGCAGTTCTTC.

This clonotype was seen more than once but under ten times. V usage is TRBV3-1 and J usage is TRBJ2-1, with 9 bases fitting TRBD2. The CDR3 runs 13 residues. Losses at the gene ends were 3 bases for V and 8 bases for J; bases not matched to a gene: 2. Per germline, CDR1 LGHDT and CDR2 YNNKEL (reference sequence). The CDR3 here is CASSHGTSYEQFF. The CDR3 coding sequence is TGTGCCAGCAGCCACGGGACTAGCTATGAGCAGTTCTTC.

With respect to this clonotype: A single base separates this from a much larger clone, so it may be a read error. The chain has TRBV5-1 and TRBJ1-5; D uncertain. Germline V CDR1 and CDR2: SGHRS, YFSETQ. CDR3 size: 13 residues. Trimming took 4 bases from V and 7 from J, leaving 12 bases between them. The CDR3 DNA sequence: TGCGCCAGCAGCCCGAAGGGAGACCAGCCCCAGCATTTT. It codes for CASSPKGDQPQHF.

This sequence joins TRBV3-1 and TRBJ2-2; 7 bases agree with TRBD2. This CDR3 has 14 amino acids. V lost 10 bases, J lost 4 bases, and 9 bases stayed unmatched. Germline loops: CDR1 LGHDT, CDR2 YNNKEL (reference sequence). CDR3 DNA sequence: TGTGCCACCGGGACCCGGGGGGTCACCGGGGAGCTGTTTTTT. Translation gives CATGTRGVTGELFF.

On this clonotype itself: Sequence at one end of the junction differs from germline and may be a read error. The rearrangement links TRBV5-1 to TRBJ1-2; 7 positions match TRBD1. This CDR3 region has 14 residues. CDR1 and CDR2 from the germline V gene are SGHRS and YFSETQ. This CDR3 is CASSQGTDYYGHTF. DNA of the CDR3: TGCGCCAGCAGCCAGGGGACAGACTACTATGGCCACACCTTC.

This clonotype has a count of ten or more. CDR3 sequence reads: CSARQPGRMNTEAFF. CDR3 nucleotides: TGCAGTGCTAGACAACCGGGACGAATGAACACTGAAGCTTTCTTT. The chain links TRBV20-1 to TRBJ1-1, with D possibly TRBD1 on 5 matching bases. Trimming cost V 2 bases and J 0 bases, with 13 bases left between them. This CDR3 is 15 amino acids long. Germline V gene data show CDR1 as DFQATT and CDR2 as SNEGSKA (reference sequence).

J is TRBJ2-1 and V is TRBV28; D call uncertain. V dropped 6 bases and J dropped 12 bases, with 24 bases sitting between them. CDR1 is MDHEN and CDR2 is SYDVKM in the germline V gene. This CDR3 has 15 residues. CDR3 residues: CASRPSLGYTMTQFF. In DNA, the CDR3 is TGTGCCAGCAGACCCTCACTCGGCTATACAATGACGCAGTTCTTC.

The CDR3 DNA is TGTGCCAGCAGCTTGTTTTACGAGTCTGAGCAGTTCTTC. This sequence encodes CASSLFYESEQFF. The chain links TRBV5-6 to TRBJ2-1; no clear D. This CDR3 contains 13 residues. Germline loops: CDR1 SGHDT, CDR2 YYEEEE. With 1 base removed from V and 9 bases from J, the gap between germline ends came to 11 bases.

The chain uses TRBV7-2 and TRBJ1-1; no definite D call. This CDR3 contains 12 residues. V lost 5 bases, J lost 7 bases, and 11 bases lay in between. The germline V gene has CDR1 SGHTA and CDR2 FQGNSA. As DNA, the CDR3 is TGTGCCAGCAGCGAGAATCCATATGAAGCTTTCTTT. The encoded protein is CASSENPYEAFF.

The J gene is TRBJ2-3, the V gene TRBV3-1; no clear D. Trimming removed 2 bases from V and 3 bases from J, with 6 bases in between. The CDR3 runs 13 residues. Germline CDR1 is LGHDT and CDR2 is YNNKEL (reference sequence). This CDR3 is CASSQWQTDTQYF. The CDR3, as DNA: TGTGCCAGCAGCCAATGGCAGACAGATACGCAGTATTTT.